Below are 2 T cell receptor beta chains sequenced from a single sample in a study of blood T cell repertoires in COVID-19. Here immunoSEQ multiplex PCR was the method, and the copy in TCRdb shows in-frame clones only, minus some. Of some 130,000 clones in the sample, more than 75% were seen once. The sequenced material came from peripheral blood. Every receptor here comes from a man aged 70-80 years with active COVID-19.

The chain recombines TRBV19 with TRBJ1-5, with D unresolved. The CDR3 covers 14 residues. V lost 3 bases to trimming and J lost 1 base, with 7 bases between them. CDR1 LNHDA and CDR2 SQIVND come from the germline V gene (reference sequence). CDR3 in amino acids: CASSMVQSNQPQHF. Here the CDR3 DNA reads TGTGCCAGTAGTATGGTACAGAGCAATCAGCCCCAGCATTTT.

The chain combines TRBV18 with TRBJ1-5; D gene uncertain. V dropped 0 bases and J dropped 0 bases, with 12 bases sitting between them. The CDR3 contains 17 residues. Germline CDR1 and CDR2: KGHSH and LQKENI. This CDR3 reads CASSPPGLDYSNQPQHF. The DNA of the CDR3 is TGTGCCAGCTCACCACCAGGCCTGGACTATAGCAATCAGCCCCAGCATTTT.